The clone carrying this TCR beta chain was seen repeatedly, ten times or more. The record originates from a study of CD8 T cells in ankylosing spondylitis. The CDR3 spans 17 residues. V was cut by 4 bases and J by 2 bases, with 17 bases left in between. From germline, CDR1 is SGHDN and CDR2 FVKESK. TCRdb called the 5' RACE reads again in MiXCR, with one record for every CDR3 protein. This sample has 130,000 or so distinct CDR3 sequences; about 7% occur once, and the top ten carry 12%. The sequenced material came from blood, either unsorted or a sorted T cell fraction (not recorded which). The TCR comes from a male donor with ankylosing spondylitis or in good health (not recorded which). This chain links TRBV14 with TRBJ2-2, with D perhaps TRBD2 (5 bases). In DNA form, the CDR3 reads TGTGCCAGCAGCCGCCAAGTTGACGGGATTAACACCGGGGAGCTGTTTTTT. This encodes CASSRQVDGINTGELFF.